Many counts were recorded for the clone carrying this T cell receptor (beta chain). The data were obtained in a study of T cells in Graves' hyperthyroidism and ophthalmopathy. At the level of the study: Upon initial diagnosis and before any treatment, peripheral blood was collected.

Those patients with uncontrolled infection, other autoimmune disease, pregnancy or lactation were excluded. Thyroid ultrasound, orbital computed tomography, clinical symptoms, and serum thyroxine and TRAb underpinned diagnoses. The PBMCs were sourced from fresh peripheral blood (around 10 ml). This CDR3 contains 16 residues. Germline trimming cut 3 bases from V and 4 bases from J; bases unmatched to any gene: 9. CDR1 and CDR2 from the germline V gene are SGHAT and FQNNGV. From RNA transcripts, TCR beta CDR3 regions were amplified. Using the HTBI primer set, a first-round RT-PCR was run on the TCR CDR3. TCRdb re-called the multiplex PCR reads with MiXCR, one entry per CDR3 protein. The sample lists hundreds of thousands of distinct CDR3 sequences; roughly 15% were seen once.

The TCR sequence derives from a middle-aged woman with Graves' ophthalmopathy. This chain joins TRBV11-2 and TRBJ2-5, with 9 bases that match TRBD2. Material for sequencing was blood. The chain's CDR3 is CASSFRASGIAETQYF. DNA for the CDR3: TGTGCCAGCAGCTTTAGGGCTAGCGGGATTGCAGAGACCCAGTACTTC.